The rows below give T cell receptor beta chains drawn from one sample of a study of OX40 agonist ivuxolimab in advanced cancers. Method: immunoSEQ multiplex PCR; TCRdb's copy keeps in-frame clones and lacks some. Here the sample spans around 77,000 clones, around nine tenths being singletons. The sequences come from CD4+ or CD8+ T cells sorted from blood, collected in a trial of the OX40 agonist ivuxolimab. These receptor sequences come from an adult with an advanced solid tumor such as melanoma, head and neck, liver or kidney cancer. Both conserved end residues are part of each CDR3. Fields, in order: V gene, J gene, clone size, D gene, CDR3 protein, CDR3 DNA. The D gene is left open where the match is weak. The listing skips clone size in some rows; elsewhere it reads once, few, many or a size class.

v_call: TRBV9
j_call: TRBJ2-1
clone_size: NA
d_call: NA
cdr3_aa: CASSVGSGLYNEQFF
cdr3_nt: TGTGCCAGCAGCGTAGGTTCGGGTCTGTACAATGAGCAGTTCTTC

v_call: TRBV6-5
j_call: TRBJ1-3
clone_size: once
d_call: NA
cdr3_aa: CASSYSGHSGNTIYF
cdr3_nt: TGTGCCAGCAGTTACAGTGGACACTCTGGAAACACCATATATTTT

v_call: TRBV6-5
j_call: TRBJ1-1
clone_size: NA
d_call: NA
cdr3_aa: CASSPRGVEAFF
cdr3_nt: TGTGCCAGCAGCCCACGAGGGGTTGAAGCTTTCTTT

v_call: TRBV5-8
j_call: TRBJ1-1
clone_size: NA
d_call: TRBD1
cdr3_aa: CASSLDRARTEAFF
cdr3_nt: TGTGCCAGCAGCCTGGACAGGGCGCGGACTGAAGCTTTCTTT

v_call: TRBV15
j_call: TRBJ2-7
clone_size: NA
d_call: NA
cdr3_aa: CATSRGTSRQAEQYF
cdr3_nt: TGTGCCACCAGCAGAGGCACCTCTCGACAGGCCGAGCAGTACTTC

v_call: TRBV21-1
j_call: TRBJ1-2
clone_size: NA
d_call: NA
cdr3_aa: CASIPSGYTF
cdr3_nt: TGTGCCAGCATCCCCAGTGGCTACACCTTC

v_call: TRBV5-6
j_call: TRBJ2-5
clone_size: once
d_call: NA
cdr3_aa: CASSYSSRPETQYF
cdr3_nt: TGTGCCAGCAGCTACTCTAGCCGTCCGGAGACCCAGTACTTC

v_call: TRBV29-1
j_call: TRBJ1-1
clone_size: NA
d_call: TRBD1
cdr3_aa: CSVRTGATEAFF
cdr3_nt: TGCAGCGTACGGACAGGTGCCACTGAAGCTTTCTTT

v_call: TRBV20-1
j_call: TRBJ2-5
clone_size: NA
d_call: TRBD1
cdr3_aa: CSARQGETQYF
cdr3_nt: TGCAGTGCAAGACAGGGGGAGACCCAGTACTTC

v_call: TRBV28
j_call: TRBJ2-1
clone_size: NA
d_call: NA
cdr3_aa: CASSGRSRKNNEQFF
cdr3_nt: TGTGCCAGCAGTGGCCGCTCCCGGAAAAACAATGAGCAGTTCTTC

v_call: TRBV7-8
j_call: TRBJ1-3
clone_size: once
d_call: NA
cdr3_aa: CASSLGSRRYSSGNTIYF
cdr3_nt: TGTGCCAGCAGCTTAGGGAGCAGGAGATACTCCTCTGGAAACACCATATATTTT

v_call: TRBV29-1
j_call: TRBJ2-2
clone_size: NA
d_call: TRBD2
cdr3_aa: CSVGVAGGPAGELFF
cdr3_nt: TGCAGCGTTGGAGTTGCGGGAGGGCCGGCCGGGGAGCTGTTTTTT

v_call: TRBV30
j_call: TRBJ1-2
clone_size: NA
d_call: NA
cdr3_aa: CAWSGAGEFVTF
cdr3_nt: TGTGCCTGGAGCGGGGCAGGGGAATTCGTAACCTTC

v_call: TRBV7-7
j_call: TRBJ2-2
clone_size: once
d_call: TRBD1
cdr3_aa: CASSLQQGAGELFF
cdr3_nt: TGTGCTAGCAGCTTACAACAGGGGGCCGGGGAGCTGTTTTTT